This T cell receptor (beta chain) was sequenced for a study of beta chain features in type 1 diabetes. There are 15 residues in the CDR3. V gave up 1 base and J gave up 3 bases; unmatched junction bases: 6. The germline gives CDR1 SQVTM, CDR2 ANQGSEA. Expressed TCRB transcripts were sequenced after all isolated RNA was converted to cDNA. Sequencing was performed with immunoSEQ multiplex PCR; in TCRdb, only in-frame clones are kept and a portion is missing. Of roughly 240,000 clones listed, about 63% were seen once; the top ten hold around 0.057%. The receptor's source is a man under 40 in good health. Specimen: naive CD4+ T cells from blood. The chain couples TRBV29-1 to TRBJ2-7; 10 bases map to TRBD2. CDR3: CSVEGGTSANYEQYF. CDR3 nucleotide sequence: TGCAGCGTTGAAGGCGGGACTAGCGCCAACTACGAGCAGTACTTC.